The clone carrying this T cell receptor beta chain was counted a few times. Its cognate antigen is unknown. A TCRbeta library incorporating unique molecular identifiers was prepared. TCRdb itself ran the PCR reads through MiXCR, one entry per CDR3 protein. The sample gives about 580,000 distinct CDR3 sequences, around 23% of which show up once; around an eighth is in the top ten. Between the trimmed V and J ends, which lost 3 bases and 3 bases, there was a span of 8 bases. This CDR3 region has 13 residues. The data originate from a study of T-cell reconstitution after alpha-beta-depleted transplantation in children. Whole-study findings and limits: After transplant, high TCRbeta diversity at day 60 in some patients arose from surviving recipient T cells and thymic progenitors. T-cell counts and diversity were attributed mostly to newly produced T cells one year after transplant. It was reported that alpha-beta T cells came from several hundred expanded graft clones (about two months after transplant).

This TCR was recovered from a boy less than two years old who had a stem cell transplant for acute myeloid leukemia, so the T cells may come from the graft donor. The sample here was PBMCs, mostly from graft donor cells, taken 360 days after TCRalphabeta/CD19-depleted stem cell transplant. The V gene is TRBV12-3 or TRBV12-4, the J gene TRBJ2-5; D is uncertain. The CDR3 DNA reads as TGTGCCAGCAGTTTCATGGGTGAAGAGACCCAGTACTTC. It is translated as CASSFMGEETQYF.